What follows are 6 T cell receptor beta chains derived from one specimen sequenced in a study of T-cell memory formation after mild COVID-19. MiXCR was run by TCRdb on the 5' RACE reads, yielding one entry per CDR3 protein. The profile shows about 400,000 distinct CDR3 sequences, 20% to 30% of them singletons. The specimen was PBMCs or a T cell subset sorted from them (not recorded which). These receptors came from an adult woman who had mild COVID-19 (a few samples of this study predate the infection). Cell type and time point are not known.

The table lists this clonotype with a few counts. The J gene is TRBJ2-3, the V gene TRBV5-1, with 9 bases fitting TRBD2. Germline trimming cut 4 bases from V and 4 bases from J; bases unmatched to any gene: 7. Germline V gives CDR1 SGHRS, CDR2 YFSETQ. CDR3 length: 15 amino acids. The CDR3 reads CASSTPAGGADTQYF. As DNA, the CDR3 is TGCGCCAGCAGCACCCCAGCGGGAGGCGCAGATACGCAGTATTTT. The full variable domain, rest sourced from reference TRBV5-1 and TRBJ2-3, is KAGVTQTPRYLIKTRGQQVTLSCSPISGHRSVSWYQQTPGQGLQFLFEYFSETQRNKGNFPGRFSGRQFSNSRSEMNVSTLELGDSALYLCASSTPAGGADTQYFGPGTRLTVL.

This clonotype was counted a few times. The rearrangement uses TRBV20-1 and TRBJ1-2; D is undetermined. CDR1 is DFQATT and CDR2 is SNEGSKA in the germline V gene (reference sequence). V was clipped by 5 bases and J by 7 bases, with 11 bases between them. The CDR3 consists of 11 residues. CDR3: CSARGGGGYTF. CDR3 bases: TGCAGTGCTCGGGGTGGAGGTGGCTACACCTTC.

This clonotype has only a few counts. The chain has TRBV24-1 and TRBJ2-7; 13 bases match TRBD2. CDR3 size: 16 residues. Per the germline V gene, CDR1 is KGHDR and CDR2 is SFDVKD. V lost 2 bases, J lost 5 bases, and 5 bases stayed unmatched. As DNA, the CDR3 is TGTGCCACCAGTGATTCCGGACTAGCGGGAGAGAACGAGCAGTACTTC. Its protein is CATSDSGLAGENEQYF.

This chain joins TRBV3-1 and TRBJ1-2, with a possible D match to TRBD1 (5 bases). Germline lookup yields CDR1 LGHDT and CDR2 YNNKEL (reference sequence). The CDR3 loop spans 15 amino acids. Trimming took 1 base from V and 3 from J, leaving 12 bases between them. CDR3 nucleotide sequence: TGTGCCAGCAGCCAAGGATCGCAGGGCCACTATGGCTACACCTTC. This codes for CASSQGSQGHYGYTF.

V is TRBV29-1 and J is TRBJ2-5; no definite D call. The CDR3 has 12 amino acids. The V and J ends lost 3 bases and 2 bases respectively, with 7 bases between them. The germline gives CDR1 SQVTM, CDR2 ANQGSEA. The CDR3 sequence is CSVDLAQETQYF. The CDR3 bases are TGCAGCGTTGACCTCGCTCAAGAGACCCAGTACTTC.

V usage is TRBV7-9 and J usage is TRBJ1-2, with D possibly matching TRBD1 (6 bases). CDR1 and CDR2 from the germline V gene are SEHNR and FQNEAQ (reference sequence). The CDR3 contains 13 residues. The V end was cut by 5 bases, the J end by 6 bases, with 13 bases between. The CDR3 nucleotides read TGTGCCAGCAGCCCTGCAGGGGTCGATGGCTACACCTTC. Translated, it gives CASSPAGVDGYTF.